Presented here are 32 T cell receptor beta chains from one specimen sequenced in a study of early T cells in non-severe SARS-CoV-2 infection. TCRdb ran MiXCR on the 5' RACE reads and lists one entry per CDR3 protein. The repertoire holds some 32,000 distinct CDR3 sequences, with 3.9% as singletons. Sequenced input: whole blood. These receptors were collected from an adult who was a healthcare worker with PCR-confirmed SARS-CoV-2 infection or an uninfected control (not recorded which).

This clonotype has at least ten counts. The CDR3 region is CASRPASGNTIYF. The CDR3 region has the DNA TGTGCCAGTCGACCGGCCTCTGGAAACACCATATATTTT. The rearrangement uses TRBV19 and TRBJ1-3; D ambiguous. The V and J ends lost 8 bases and 0 bases respectively, with 8 bases between them. CDR3 length equals 13 residues. Germline lookup yields CDR1 LNHDA and CDR2 SQIVND (reference sequence).

This clonotype was counted ten times or more. The V and J genes are TRBV29-1 and TRBJ2-3, with TRBD1 matching 8 bases. After removal of 1 base from V and 6 bases from J, the junction contained 6 bases not matched to a gene. The CDR3 extends over 14 amino acids. Looked up from germline, CDR1 is SQVTM and CDR2 is ANQGSEA. The CDR3 protein is CSVEVGQGWDTQYF. As DNA, the CDR3 is TGCAGCGTTGAAGTAGGACAGGGTTGGGATACGCAGTATTTT.

This clonotype has at least ten counts. V is TRBV7-6 and J is TRBJ2-1; 11 bases are shared with TRBD2. V lost 5 bases to trimming and J lost 9 bases; unmatched junction nucleotides: 9. Germline CDR1 and CDR2: SGHVS and FNYEAQ. The length of the CDR3 is 15 residues. CDR3 nucleotides: TGTGCCAGCAGCCTGGGACTAGCGGAGGGTGGTGAGCAGTTCTTC. It yields the protein CASSLGLAEGGEQFF.

The V and J genes are TRBV5-5 and TRBJ1-2; perhaps TRBD1 as D (5 bases). The germline V gene encodes CDR1 SGHKS and CDR2 YYEKEE (reference sequence). The CDR3 consists of 16 residues. V lost 3 bases and J lost 0, with 15 bases in between. CDR3 region: CASSSRQLLANYGYTF. The CDR3 DNA is TGTGCCAGCAGCTCCCGACAGTTACTAGCTAACTATGGCTACACCTTC.

This clonotype occurred many times. This chain uses TRBV28 with TRBJ2-3; tentative D call: TRBD1 (6 bases). This CDR3 comprises 15 residues. Germline V lookup: CDR1 MDHEN, CDR2 SYDVKM. The V end lost 5 bases, the J end lost 4 bases, and 16 bases lay between the germline ends. CDR3 sequence: CASSGVGAEPDTQYF. CDR3 bases: TGTGCCAGCAGTGGGGTGGGGGCTGAGCCAGATACGCAGTATTTT.

This clonotype was picked up many times. The rearrangement links TRBV7-9 to TRBJ1-1; possibly TRBD1 for D (5 bases). V lost 3 bases and J 7 bases, leaving 9 bases between the germline ends. The germline V gene has CDR1 SEHNR and CDR2 FQNEAQ (reference sequence). This CDR3 comprises 12 residues. The CDR3: CASSFRGSEAFF. The DNA of the CDR3 is TGTGCCAGCAGCTTTCGGGGGAGTGAAGCTTTCTTT.

This clonotype was seen repeatedly, ten times or more. This chain uses TRBV10-2 with TRBJ2-7; weak D call: TRBD1 (5 bases). The V gene's germline CDR1 is WSHSY and CDR2 SAAADI. The CDR3 extends over 13 amino acids. V lost 2 bases and J lost 7, with 12 bases in between. CDR3 DNA: TGCGCCAGCAGTGAGGGACATGGGTTGGAGCAGTACTTC. Translation: CASSEGHGLEQYF.

This clonotype was seen many times. The chain has TRBV11-1 and TRBJ2-1; a possible D gene is TRBD2 (6 bases). V dropped 4 bases and J dropped 7 bases, with 14 bases sitting between them. The CDR3 is 14 amino acids. CDR1 and CDR2 from the germline V gene are SGHAT and FQDESV (reference sequence). The CDR3 sequence: CASSSPRGGNEQFF. The CDR3 DNA reads TGTGCCAGCAGCTCCCCCCGTGGGGGGAATGAGCAGTTCTTC.

This clonotype was found many times. This chain uses TRBV5-4 with TRBJ2-7; weak D call: TRBD1 (6 bases). Germline V gene data show CDR1 as SGHNT and CDR2 as YYREEE (reference sequence). This CDR3 spans 13 amino acids. Trimming left V 1 base short and J 3 bases short, with 8 bases between. Here the CDR3 reads CASSLRGSYEQYF. CDR3 DNA sequence: TGTGCCAGCAGCTTGAGGGGGAGCTACGAGCAGTACTTC.

This clonotype was detected many times. The chain links TRBV9 to TRBJ1-5; weak D call: TRBD1 (5 bases). V gave up 6 bases and J gave up 6 bases, with 19 bases separating them. CDR1 and CDR2 (germline): SGDLS, YYNGEE. The CDR3 is 15 amino acids. The CDR3 reads CASMDGEQGIQPQHF. The DNA for the CDR3 is TGTGCCAGCATGGACGGTGAGCAGGGAATTCAGCCCCAGCATTTT.

Turning to this clonotype: Germline and junction disagree at one end, which may indicate a read error. The V and J genes are TRBV7-9 and TRBJ1-6; 7 bases map to TRBD1. Germline values: CDR1 SEHNR, CDR2 FQNEAQ (reference sequence). CDR3 size: 15 residues. CDR3 in DNA: TGTGCCAGCAGCTCACCTACAGGGGTAAATTCACCCCTCCGCTTT. Protein sequence: CASSSPTGVNSPLRF.

A word on this clonotype: Since a much larger clone is just one base distant, this may be a read error. The V and J genes are TRBV2 and TRBJ2-7, with no clear D. There are 11 residues in the CDR3. Germline values: CDR1 SNHLY, CDR2 FYNNEI. The CDR3, as DNA: TGTGCCAGCAGTTATACGGACGAGCAGTGCTTC. It encodes CASSYTDEQCF.

This clonotype was seen ten or more times. This chain joins TRBV3-1 and TRBJ1-2, with TRBD1 matching over 8 bases. V gave up 8 bases and J gave up 8 bases; unmatched junction bases: 10. Germline V gene sequence: CDR1 LGHDT, CDR2 YNNKEL (reference sequence). The CDR3 runs 13 residues. The CDR3 loop reads CASRSSGGNGYTF. DNA of the CDR3: TGTGCCAGCCGATCTTCAGGGGGCAACGGCTACACCTTC.

This clonotype was found many times. This rearrangement joins TRBV7-2 to TRBJ1-1; 11 nucleotides align to TRBD1. The CDR3 covers 15 residues. The V gene end was trimmed by 7 bases and the J gene end by 4 bases; junction bases not matched to a gene: 8. Germline lookup yields CDR1 SGHTA and CDR2 FQGNSA. The CDR3 nucleotides read TGTGCCAGCATTGGACAGGGGGCTCGTGCCACTGAAGCTTTCTTT. Protein: CASIGQGARATEAFF.

This clonotype was recorded at least ten times. The DNA for the CDR3 is TGTGCCAGCAGTTTCGGTGCCAGGGGAAGCTCCTATAATTCACCCCTCCACTTT. Its protein product is CASSFGARGSSYNSPLHF. The rearrangement joins TRBV27 to TRBJ1-6, with a weak D call TRBD1 (6 bases). The V gene lost 3 bases and the J gene lost 0 bases, with 15 bases spanning the gap. The CDR3 contains 18 residues. Germline values: CDR1 MNHEY, CDR2 SMNVEV (reference sequence).

Comments on this clonotype: A much larger clone lies a single base off, so this may be a read error. The V call is TRBV7-9, the J call TRBJ1-1; D uncertain. The ends were cut back, 4 bases at V and 5 bases at J, with 11 bases in the middle. Germline-derived CDR1 and CDR2 are SEHNR and FQNEAQ (reference sequence). The CDR3 length is 13 residues. This chain's CDR3 is CASSWEGATEAFF. For the CDR3, the DNA is TGTGCCAGCAGCTGGGAGGGCGCAACTGAAGCTTTCTTT.

This clonotype has ten or more counts. V gene TRBV18 combines with J gene TRBJ2-7; 8 nucleotides line up with TRBD1. Trimming cost V 6 bases and J 7 bases; bases outside gene matches: 11. The CDR3 sequence is 14 residues long. Germline V gene data show CDR1 as KGHSH and CDR2 as LQKENI. DNA of the CDR3: TGTGCCAGCTCGCCCGGGACAGGACTGAGGGAGCAGTACTTC. Translated, it gives CASSPGTGLREQYF.

This clonotype occurred many times. The junction departs from germline at one end; a sequencing error may be responsible. This sequence joins TRBV7-7 and TRBJ2-2; D perhaps matches TRBD1 (6 bases). Germline lookup yields CDR1 SSHAT and CDR2 FNYEAQ (reference sequence). This CDR3 has 16 residues. The chain's CDR3 is CASSFVVQGSTGELFF. For the CDR3, the DNA is TGTGCTAGCAGCTTTGTTGTGCAGGGGAGCACCGGGGAGCTGTTTTTT.

This clonotype was recorded at least ten times. The chain recombines TRBV2 with TRBJ2-1; TRBD1 matches 8 bases. Germline assignment: CDR1 SNHLY and CDR2 FYNNEI. Trimming took 8 bases from V and 4 from J; bases not matched to a gene: 13. This CDR3 region has 16 residues. The CDR3 region is CASVPERTGGYNEQFF. CDR3 nucleotide sequence: TGTGCCAGCGTCCCCGAGAGAACAGGGGGGTACAATGAGCAGTTCTTC. Complete variable domain (other parts from reference TRBV2 and TRBJ2-1): EPEVTQTPSHQVTQMGQEVILRCVPISNHLYFYWYRQILGQKVEFLVSFYNNEISEKSEIFDDQFSVERPDGSNFTLKIRSTKLEDSAMYFCASVPERTGGYNEQFFGPGTRLTVL.

This clonotype occurred a few times. This rearrangement joins TRBV30 to TRBJ1-1; D possibly corresponds to TRBD1 (5 bases). This CDR3 region has 11 residues. CDR1 GTSNPN and CDR2 SVGIG come from the germline V gene (reference sequence). CDR3 sequence: CATARAVEAFF. CDR3 bases: TGTGCTACGGCCAGGGCAGTTGAAGCTTTCTTT.

This clonotype showed up many times. The V call is TRBV7-9, the J call TRBJ1-2; 7 nucleotides agree with TRBD1. V lost 6 bases to trimming and J lost 4 bases; unmatched junction nucleotides: 5. Per the germline V gene, CDR1 is SEHNR and CDR2 is FQNEAQ (reference sequence). The CDR3 has 13 amino acids. Written as DNA, the CDR3 is TGTGCCAGCAGTCCAGGGGGTGGCTATGGCTACACCTTC. Translating it yields CASSPGGGYGYTF.

This clonotype was counted at least ten times. The chain couples TRBV19 to TRBJ1-1; D not resolved. Per germline, CDR1 LNHDA and CDR2 SQIVND (reference sequence). This CDR3 is 14 amino acids long. Trimming shortened V by 7 bases and J by 4 bases, and 16 bases separated the two germline ends. CDR3 sequence (DNA): TGTGCCAGTACTCCCCACTGGGTTTCCACTGAAGCTTTCTTT. As protein: CASTPHWVSTEAFF.

At least ten counts were recorded for this clonotype. The chain couples TRBV29-1 to TRBJ1-2, with TRBD1 as a possible D gene (5 bases). This CDR3 is built from 13 residues. The germline gives CDR1 SQVTM, CDR2 ANQGSEA. Trimming pared 3 bases from V and 4 bases from J, leaving 12 bases between. The CDR3 DNA sequence: TGCAGCGTTGATATGGGCACAGGCTATGGCTACACCTTC. Translated, it gives CSVDMGTGYGYTF.

This clonotype was found many times. V and J are TRBV12-3 or TRBV12-4 and TRBJ2-7; weak D call: TRBD2 (5 bases). The CDR3 has 12 amino acids. Trimming cost V 9 bases and J 4 bases, with 13 bases left between them. CDR3: CASSLRGYEQYF. The CDR3 DNA reads as TGTGCCAGTTCCCTCCGGGGTTACGAGCAGTACTTC.

This clonotype was counted at least ten times. The gene calls are TRBV6-2 or TRBV6-3 and TRBJ1-1; TRBD1 agrees at 9 bases. Germline V gene lookup returns CDR1 MNHEY and CDR2 SVGEGT. The CDR3 contains 12 residues. V shed 0 bases and J 14 bases; nucleotides not matched to a gene: 4. As DNA, the CDR3 is TGTGCCAGCAGTTACTCCGGGACAGGGTTCTTCTTT. It encodes CASSYSGTGFFF.

Ten or more counts support this clonotype. This chain connects TRBV7-9 to TRBJ2-1; 8 nucleotides agree with TRBD1. Germline lookup yields CDR1 SEHNR and CDR2 FQNEAQ (reference sequence). This CDR3 is 14 amino acids long. The J segment lost 6 bases and the V segment lost 2 bases, leaving 3 bases of the junction unmatched. Here the CDR3 reads CASSLQGASNEQFF. CDR3 coding DNA: TGTGCCAGCAGCTTACAGGGGGCTAGCAATGAGCAGTTCTTC.

In its sample, this clonotype was seen many times. V and J are TRBV12-3 or TRBV12-4 and TRBJ2-1; 9 bases map to TRBD2. The CDR3 runs to 15 residues. The V gene end was trimmed by 10 bases and the J gene end by 9 bases; junction bases not matched to a gene: 16. The CDR3 nucleotides are TGTGCCACCTACTGGGGGCGGGAGGGCCGCGGTGAGCAGTTCTTC. This translates into CATYWGREGRGEQFF.

This clonotype came up many times. The rearrangement joins TRBV12-3 or TRBV12-4 to TRBJ2-3; TRBD2 matches at 11 bases. CDR3 length: 17 residues. With V trimmed by 5 bases and J by 1 base, 8 bases remained unmatched. CDR3 sequence reads: CASSPRLAGLRTDTQYF. Written as DNA, the CDR3 is TGTGCCAGCAGTCCTAGACTAGCGGGACTCCGCACAGATACGCAGTATTTT.

The sample holds a few counts of this clonotype. The V gene is TRBV20-1, the J gene TRBJ1-3; the D gene is possibly TRBD1 (5 bases). The CDR3 is 14 amino acids. CDR1 and CDR2 from the germline V gene are DFQATT and SNEGSKA (reference sequence). V was trimmed by 5 bases and J by 2 bases, leaving 13 bases between them. CDR3 DNA sequence: TGCAGTGCTGCCTACGGGGGTACTGGAAACACCATATATTTT. This codes for CSAAYGGTGNTIYF.

This clonotype occurred many times. V and J are TRBV12-3 or TRBV12-4 and TRBJ1-3; a weak D match, TRBD1 (5 bases). Trimming left V 6 bases short and J 0 bases short, with 18 bases between. The CDR3 runs to 17 residues. The CDR3 region has the DNA TGTGCCAGCAGGGGCCGCAGGGCCCTAAGCTCTGGAAACACCATATATTTT. It encodes CASRGRRALSSGNTIYF.

This clonotype is labeled as medium-sized. The chain is built from TRBV5-1 and TRBJ2-7; D unresolved. This CDR3 is 15 amino acids long. Trimming took 0 bases from V and 0 from J, leaving 10 bases between them. Germline CDR1 SGHRS, CDR2 YFSETQ. The CDR3: CASSLEPAPSYEQYF. For the CDR3, the DNA is TGCGCCAGCAGCTTGGAGCCGGCACCCTCCTACGAGCAGTACTTC.

Ten or more counts support this clonotype. The rearrangement joins TRBV30 to TRBJ2-2; no reliable D call. Trimming stripped 7 bases from V and 0 bases from J, with 6 bases between. The germline gives CDR1 GTSNPN, CDR2 SVGIG (reference sequence). This CDR3 region has 12 residues. The CDR3 coding sequence is TGTGCCTCCGGGCCGAACACCGGGGAGCTGTTTTTT. This encodes CASGPNTGELFF.